One sample yielded the 20 T cell receptor beta chains listed below, sequenced in a study of Ad26.COV2.S vaccination and SARS-CoV-2 variants. The treatment here: 19 received Ad26.COV2.S at low or high dose, single or two shots; about 5 received placebo; per-sample allocation not given. The study sampled participants on day 63 after the first vaccine or placebo injection. Profiled with immunoSEQ multiplex PCR; TCRdb holds only in-frame clones, not every one. The sample has roughly 680,000 clones; roughly 90% are singletons. The sequences come from peripheral blood, collected in a trial of Ad26.COV2.S vaccine versus placebo. These receptors came from a person between 18 and 65 years old who received the Ad26.COV2.S COVID-19 vaccine or a placebo.

The chain combines TRBV5-6 with TRBJ2-7; D remains ambiguous. V dropped 0 bases and J dropped 5 bases, with 9 bases sitting between them. From germline, CDR1 is SGHDT and CDR2 YYEEEE. This CDR3 region has 13 residues. For the CDR3, the DNA is TGTGCCAGCAGCTTGGAGGGTGGCGACGAGCAGTACTTC. Residues: CASSLEGGDEQYF.

The chain employs TRBV5-6 and TRBJ2-5, with 7 bases fitting TRBD1. This CDR3 region has 17 residues. The V gene's germline CDR1 is SGHDT and CDR2 YYEEEE. After removal of 0 bases from V and 1 base from J, the junction contained 9 bases not matched to a gene. DNA for the CDR3: TGTGCCAGCAGCTTGGAATTACAGGGGCCGCGCCAAGAGACCCAGTACTTC. Its protein product is CASSLELQGPRQETQYF.

The chain has TRBV6-4 and TRBJ1-2; 10 nucleotides match TRBD1. The CDR3 extends over 15 amino acids. V shed 8 bases and J 3 bases; nucleotides not matched to a gene: 9. Germline V gene lookup returns CDR1 MRHNA and CDR2 SNTAGT. CDR3 nucleotides: TGTGCCAGCTCCCCGCAGACAGGGGGCGACTATGGCTACACCTTC. Translation: CASSPQTGGDYGYTF.

The chain recombines TRBV30 with TRBJ2-7; D not resolved. The germline V and J ends were trimmed by 1 base and 5 bases, with 9 bases remaining between them. The CDR3 consists of 12 residues. Germline values: CDR1 GTSNPN, CDR2 SVGIG (reference sequence). CDR3 amino acids: CAWSGLVDEQYF. CDR3 coding DNA: TGTGCCTGGAGTGGGTTGGTAGACGAGCAGTACTTC.

The chain is built from TRBV18 and TRBJ2-3; D gene uncertain. The germline V and J ends were trimmed by 1 base and 2 bases, with 7 bases remaining between them. The germline V gene has CDR1 KGHSH and CDR2 LQKENI. The CDR3 length is 14 residues. CDR3 sequence: CASSPRRPTDTQYF. Here the CDR3 DNA reads TGTGCCAGCTCACCACGGAGACCCACAGATACGCAGTATTTT.

Note on this clone: Distinct nucleotide sequences in the sample also encode this CDR3. The chain is built from TRBV30 and TRBJ2-7, with a tentative D call TRBD2 (5 bases). Trimming stripped 0 bases from V and 4 bases from J, with 7 bases between. Looked up from germline, CDR1 is GTSNPN and CDR2 is SVGIG (reference sequence). The CDR3 consists of 12 residues. The CDR3 bases are TGTGCCTGGAGTGTTTCGGGGTACGAGCAGTACTTC. This encodes CAWSVSGYEQYF.

The CDR3, as DNA: TGCAGCGTTGCATCTAGCGGGAGTGGCAATGAGCAGTTCTTC. Translation: CSVASSGSGNEQFF. The chain is built from TRBV29-1 and TRBJ2-1, with 10 bases lining up with TRBD2. This CDR3 is 14 amino acids long. With 4 bases clipped from V and 6 bases from J, the junction kept 6 bases outside the gene matches. Germline CDR1 reads SQVTM; CDR2 reads ANQGSEA.

Note on this clone: The sample has other DNA sequences that encode this CDR3 too. This chain joins TRBV18 and TRBJ2-5; D may be TRBD1 (6 bases). In germline, CDR1 is KGHSH, CDR2 LQKENI. This CDR3 region has 13 residues. Deletions cut 6 bases from V and 3 bases from J, with 11 bases between. In DNA form, the CDR3 reads TGTGCCAGCTCCCCCCCAGGGGAAGAGACCCAGTACTTC. It codes for CASSPPGEETQYF.

This rearrangement joins TRBV6-5 to TRBJ2-5; 11 nucleotides align to TRBD2. CDR3 length equals 15 residues. Germline V CDR1 and CDR2: MNHEY, SVGAGI. V dropped 5 bases and J dropped 2; count of bases not matched to a gene: 4. CDR3 amino acids: CASSPSGGSQETQYF. CDR3 DNA sequence: TGTGCCAGCAGTCCTAGCGGGGGGTCTCAAGAGACCCAGTACTTC.

The chain recombines TRBV3-1 (or the pseudogene TRBV3-2) with TRBJ2-1, with a weak D call TRBD1 (6 bases). The germline gives CDR1 LGHDT, CDR2 YNNKEL (reference sequence). Trimming shortened V by 2 bases and J by 4 bases, and 15 bases separated the two germline ends. This CDR3 is built from 16 residues. Here the CDR3 DNA reads TGTGCCAGCAGCCAATCGACAGGCCGGAATTACAATGAGCAGTTCTTC. As protein: CASSQSTGRNYNEQFF.

This chain joins TRBV6-1 and TRBJ2-6, with 7 positions matching TRBD1. Germline V gives CDR1 MNHNS, CDR2 SASEGT. V was clipped by 2 bases and J by 2 bases; unmatched bases: 6. This CDR3 contains 17 residues. CDR3 amino acids: CASSERPTGAGANVLTF. DNA of the CDR3: TGTGCCAGCAGTGAAAGGCCAACAGGGGCTGGGGCCAACGTCCTGACTTTC.

This chain's CDR3 is CAWSSEWETQYF. The CDR3 DNA sequence: TGTGCCTGGAGTTCCGAATGGGAGACCCAGTACTTC. The J gene is TRBJ2-5, the V gene TRBV30, with unresolved D. CDR1 is GTSNPN, CDR2 SVGIG, per germline (reference sequence). The CDR3 runs 12 residues. Trimming removed 2 bases at V and 5 bases at J, with 9 bases between.

CDR3 sequence: CASSFRGFAEAFF. Here the CDR3 DNA reads TGTGCCAGCAGTTTCAGGGGATTCGCTGAAGCTTTCTTT. V usage is TRBV12-3 or TRBV12-4 and J usage is TRBJ1-1; the D gene is possibly TRBD1 (6 bases). Deletions cut 3 bases from V and 6 bases from J, with 11 bases between. The length of the CDR3 is 13 residues.

The chain joins TRBV18 to TRBJ2-5; no clear D gene. This CDR3 spans 15 amino acids. The germline gives CDR1 KGHSH, CDR2 LQKENI. V dropped 0 bases and J dropped 1 base, with 9 bases sitting between them. In DNA form, the CDR3 reads TGTGCCAGCTCACCACCGAGTCTCTTCCAAGAGACCCAGTACTTC. This gives the protein CASSPPSLFQETQYF.

This chain connects TRBV30 to TRBJ2-6, with 7 bases lining up with TRBD1. This CDR3 region has 17 residues. With 4 bases clipped from V and 1 base from J, the junction kept 10 bases outside the gene matches. The germline gives CDR1 GTSNPN, CDR2 SVGIG (reference sequence). CDR3 bases: TGTGCCTGGACTAAGGTGGGACAGCTATCTGGGGCCAACGTCCTGACTTTC. Translated, it gives CAWTKVGQLSGANVLTF.

This sequence joins TRBV7-9 and TRBJ2-2; 8 nucleotides agree with TRBD2. Germline assignment: CDR1 SEHNR and CDR2 FQNEAQ (reference sequence). The CDR3 length is 15 residues. The CDR3 here is CAYHSAGANTGELFF. CDR3 DNA: TGTGCTTATCATTCAGCGGGAGCCAACACCGGGGAGCTGTTTTTT.

The chain uses TRBV5-6 and TRBJ2-1; no firm D call. Trimming removed 4 bases from V and 7 bases from J, with 12 bases in between. This CDR3 spans 13 amino acids. Germline-derived CDR1 and CDR2 are SGHDT and YYEEEE. The CDR3 DNA reads TGTGCCAGCAGCGGGTGGGGTCTGAATGAGCAGTTCTTC. Protein product: CASSGWGLNEQFF.

CDR3 sequence: CASSRQGLNTEAFF. CDR3 nucleotide sequence: TGTGCCAGTAGTCGACAGGGGCTGAACACTGAAGCTTTCTTT. The gene calls are TRBV19 and TRBJ1-1, with TRBD1 matching over 8 bases. V was pared by 5 bases and J by 0 bases, with 2 bases of the junction left unmatched. CDR1 is LNHDA, CDR2 SQIVND, per germline (reference sequence). CDR3 size: 14 residues.

This clone was detected only once. The DNA of the CDR3 is TGTGCCTGGAGTACAGGATCTGGGGCCAACGTCCTGACTTTC. It yields the protein CAWSTGSGANVLTF. V and J are TRBV30 and TRBJ2-6, with TRBD1 as a possible D gene (5 bases). Germline values: CDR1 GTSNPN, CDR2 SVGIG (reference sequence). The CDR3 runs to 14 residues. Between the trimmed V and J ends, which lost 2 bases and 1 base, there was a span of 6 bases.

The table lists this clone with a few counts. This chain connects TRBV9 to TRBJ1-2; TRBD1 matches 8 bases. This CDR3 is built from 14 residues. Germline CDR1 reads SGDLS; CDR2 reads YYNGEE. The J segment lost 9 bases and the V segment lost 3 bases, leaving 10 bases of the junction unmatched. CDR3 nucleotides: TGTGCCAGCAGCGCAACGGACAGGGTTTACAGCTACACCTTC. Protein product: CASSATDRVYSYTF.